This T cell receptor (beta chain) was profiled in a study of T cells in Graves' hyperthyroidism and ophthalmopathy. This clonotype was recorded a few times. RNA transcripts served as the template for amplifying TCR beta CDR3 regions. The HTBI primer set served for first-round RT-PCR of the TCR CDR3. One entry per CDR3 protein, called by TCRdb with MiXCR from the multiplex PCR reads. Of 650,000 to 850,000 distinct CDR3 sequences listed, around a sixth are singletons. The CDR3 has 16 amino acids. J lost 3 bases, V lost 4 bases, and 7 bases had no gene match. Germline CDR1 MNHNS, CDR2 SASEGT. This chain uses TRBV6-1 with TRBJ2-1; 9 bases map to TRBD2. Sequencing input: blood. The TCR comes from a woman aged 50 to 60 with Graves' hyperthyroidism that later progressed to Graves' ophthalmopathy. The CDR3 nucleotides read TGTGCCAGCAGTGCCAGACGGCGGGGGGGCTACAATGAGCAGTTCTTC. Its protein is CASSARRRGGYNEQFF.